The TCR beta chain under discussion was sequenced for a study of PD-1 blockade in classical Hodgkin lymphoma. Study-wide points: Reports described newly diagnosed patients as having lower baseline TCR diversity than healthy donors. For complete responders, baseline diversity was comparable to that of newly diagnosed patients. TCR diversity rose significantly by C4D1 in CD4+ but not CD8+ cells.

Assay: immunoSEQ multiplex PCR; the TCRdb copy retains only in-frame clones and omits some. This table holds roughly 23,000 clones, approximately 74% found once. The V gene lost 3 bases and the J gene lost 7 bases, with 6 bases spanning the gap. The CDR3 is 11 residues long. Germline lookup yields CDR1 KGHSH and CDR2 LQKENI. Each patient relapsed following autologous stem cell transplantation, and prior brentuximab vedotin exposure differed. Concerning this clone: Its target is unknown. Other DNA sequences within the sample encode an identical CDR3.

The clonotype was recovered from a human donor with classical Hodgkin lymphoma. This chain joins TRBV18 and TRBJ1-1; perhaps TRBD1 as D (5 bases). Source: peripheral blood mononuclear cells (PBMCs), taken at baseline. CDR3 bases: TGTGCCAGCTCACCGGGGGGTGAAGCTTTCTTT. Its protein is CASSPGGEAFF. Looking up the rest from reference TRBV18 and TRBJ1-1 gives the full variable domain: NAGVMQNPRHLVRRRGQEARLRCSPMKGHSHVYWYRQLPEEGLKFMVYLQKENIIDESGMPKERFSAEFPKEGPSILRIQQVVRGDSAAYFCASSPGGEAFFGQGTRLTVV.